This T cell receptor beta chain was retrieved from a study of T cells after yellow fever vaccination. The study's findings and limits: Some clonotypes were seen in both the CD4 and the CD8 compartments. These made up a small share and likely arose from convergent recombination.

As TCR cDNA was made by 5'RACE template switching, a universal primer site and UMIs were added. TCRdb re-called the 5' RACE reads with MiXCR, one entry per CDR3 protein. The sample records around 140,000 distinct CDR3 sequences, over 7% being singletons. This clonotype was observed a few times. Its antigen remains unknown. Trimming at V came to 6 bases and at J to 8 bases, leaving 8 bases not matched to a gene. The CDR3 has 15 amino acids. Germline CDR1 and CDR2: DFQATT and SNEGSKA (reference sequence). This receptor was taken from a man aged 25-45 years who received the YFV17D yellow fever vaccine. The gene calls are TRBV20-1 and TRBJ2-1, with 15 bases lining up with TRBD2. Source: CD4+ T cells sorted from PBMCs, taken 5 days after the yellow fever booster vaccination. This CDR3 reads CSAGLAGGPGYEQFF. DNA of the CDR3: TGCAGTGCCGGACTAGCGGGAGGGCCGGGGTATGAGCAGTTCTTC.